Each of the 2 T cell receptor beta chains below was sequenced from the same sample in a study of blood T cell repertoires in COVID-19 (TCRdb year 2020). The library was produced with the immunoSEQ multiplex PCR assay. The immuneACCESS repertoire file appears here via TCRdb, limited to in-frame rearrangements. These files lack a portion of the clones; in checked studies, under half of the deficit traces to unresolved V genes, and the cause of the others is not known. Present in this sample are approximately 52,000 clones, around 93% of which were seen just once. The ten biggest clones cover 3% to 4% of the sample. The specimen was peripheral blood. These receptors all come from a man aged 50-60 years with acute or convalescent COVID-19.

The DNA for the CDR3 is TGTGCCAGCAGCAAAGGGGGAACTCTAGCGGGCAGGCAGTTCTTC. This sequence encodes CASSKGGTLAGRQFF. The chain carries TRBV2 and TRBJ2-1, with TRBD2 identical over 8 bases. Germline CDR1 reads SNHLY; CDR2 reads FYNNEI. Trimming at V came to 6 bases and at J to 12 bases, leaving 16 bases not matched to a gene. The CDR3 consists of 15 residues.

The chain joins TRBV11-2 to TRBJ1-4, with a possible D match to TRBD1 (6 bases). V was pared by 8 bases and J by 6 bases, with 13 bases between. Germline values: CDR1 SGHAT, CDR2 FQNNGV. The CDR3 covers 13 residues. Written as DNA, the CDR3 is TGTGCCAGCTCCGACAGGAGCGATGAAAAACTGTTTTTT. Translating it yields CASSDRSDEKLFF.